This TCR beta chain was recovered during a study of CD8 T cells in Susac syndrome (dated by TCRdb to about 2019). Describing the broader study: Repertoire sequencing was used to test whether CD8+ T cell activation and differentiation in Susac syndrome was antigen driven. The clonality of the CD8+ T cell repertoire was compared across some eleven healthy donors, some 14 Susac syndrome patients and under 17 multiple sclerosis patients.

As regards this clonotype: What antigen it recognizes has not been identified. No qualities accompany the bases; no much larger clone lies one base away.

Including cysteine and phenylalanine, the CDR3 has 12 amino acids. The entry retains the CDR3 DNA only, 36 bases that are in frame from base 1. The germline V gene (reference sequence) sets CDR1 to MNHEY and CDR2 to SMNVEV. Trimming takes 2 bases from V and 10 bases from J, and the germline ends sit 11 bases apart. General study outcomes and caveats: The number of individuals in the TCR sequencing and HLA analysis was acknowledged as relatively small.

RNA was extracted using the RNeasy kit, and roughly 0.45 to 1 microgram was reverse transcribed with random hexamers. The immunoSEQ multiplex PCR assay, which covers 54 Vbeta and 13 Jbeta segments, was used to amplify TCR beta CDR3 regions. Bias from PCR amplification was corrected by using a synthetic template baseline for primer optimization and for computational correction. Concerning the study's data processing: Reads were annotated to V, D and J genes according to IMGT and were analyzed with immunoSEQ Analyzer, with only productive sequences retained. Clonality was calculated as one minus the Shannon entropy normalized by log2 of the number of productive unique sequences. For each patient and control, public and private clones were evaluated among the 100 most prevalent clones. Clones were defined as Susac-specific if absent from the healthy and MS cohorts, from approximately 1,100 published viral clones and from other ImmuneACCESS disease sequences. TCRdb passed the public sequencing reads through fastp at Q25 and MiXCR, retaining productive beta sequences. Merged by CDR3 protein, the rows form single entries marked with the most common genes and DNA. In this record, the V and J calls reflect TCRdb's handling and not the investigators' own analysis. Here the sample has about 300,000 distinct CDR3 sequences; 89% occur a single time. The ten largest clones add up to around 0.18% of the sample.

High-throughput TCR beta sequencing profiled peripheral blood CD8+ and CD4+ T cells from healthy donors, Susac syndrome patients and multiple sclerosis patients. The multiple sclerosis controls were treatment-naive patients who had stable or active relapsing-remitting disease and met the revised McDonald criteria. Bulk CD8+ and CD4+ T cells were purified by magnetic negative isolation, while CD8+ TEMRA cells were enriched using FACS. Blood was collected in EDTA tubes and processed within 24 hours, with PBMCs isolated through density gradient centrifugation. PBMCs intended for TCR sequencing were cryopreserved in liquid nitrogen and were subsequently thawed in a 37 degrees C water bath. Purity of sorted or isolated CD4+, CD8+ and CD8+ TEMRA cells was at least 90%.

The material sequenced was CD8+ T cells from PBMCs. The sequence derives from a human donor with multiple sclerosis. The V and J segments used are TRBV27 and TRBJ1-1; the D segment could be TRBD1, given 6 matching bases. The CDR3 sequence is CASSLPGVGAFF. In nucleotides, the sequence is TGTGCCAGCAGTTTACCAGGGGTTGGAGCTTTCTTT.